A single sample gave rise to the 22 T cell receptor beta chains below, sequenced in a study of T-cell reconstitution after alpha-beta-depleted transplantation in children. Using unique molecular identifiers, the investigators prepared the TCRbeta library. TCRdb independently ran MiXCR on the PCR reads; one entry per CDR3 protein. The repertoire holds more than 250,000 distinct CDR3 sequences, with roughly 9.5% as singletons. This sample comprised PBMCs from the stem cell graft donor, obtained from the stem cell graft. Every receptor here comes from a human donor who donated a stem cell graft to a child with SCID.

The table lists this clonotype with a few counts. The gene calls are TRBV10-3 and TRBJ2-3; perhaps TRBD1 as D (5 bases). V dropped 5 bases and J dropped 2 bases, with 11 bases sitting between them. The CDR3 is made up of 14 amino acids. Germline V gene data show CDR1 as ENHRY and CDR2 as SYGVKD. The CDR3 region is CAISLTANTDTQYF. The CDR3 DNA sequence: TGTGCCATCAGTCTGACAGCGAACACAGATACGCAGTATTTT.

This clonotype showed up just a few times. The chain has TRBV2 and TRBJ2-2; maybe TRBD2 (5 bases). The V end lost 3 bases, the J end lost 7 bases, and 6 bases lay between the germline ends. CDR1 and CDR2 (germline): SNHLY, FYNNEI. This CDR3 region has 12 residues. The CDR3 spells CASSESGGELFF. CDR3 coding DNA: TGTGCCAGCAGTGAGAGCGGCGGGGAGCTGTTTTTT.

This chain links TRBV12-3 or TRBV12-4 with TRBJ2-3; TRBD1 might be the D (6 bases). V gave up 7 bases and J gave up 2 bases, with 10 bases separating them. This CDR3 is built from 13 residues. CDR3 in DNA: TGTGCCAGCATGGGGACAACCACAGATACGCAGTATTTT. This gives the protein CASMGTTTDTQYF.

This clonotype has a count of ten or more. V gene TRBV12-3 or TRBV12-4 combines with J gene TRBJ2-1, with D tentatively TRBD2 (5 bases). Trimming cost V 7 bases and J 0 bases, with 7 bases left between them. CDR3 length: 13 amino acids. CDR3 bases: TGTGCCAGCAAGCGGAGCTCCTACAATGAGCAGTTCTTC. It yields the protein CASKRSSYNEQFF.

This clonotype was recorded a few times. The rearrangement joins TRBV7-9 to TRBJ1-4; TRBD1 might be the D (5 bases). Trimming left V 5 bases short and J 3 bases short, with 16 bases between. This CDR3 comprises 16 residues. Germline V gene data show CDR1 as SEHNR and CDR2 as FQNEAQ (reference sequence). The CDR3 spells CASSEDHGGSNEKLFF. Here the CDR3 DNA reads TGTGCCAGCAGCGAAGACCATGGGGGTTCTAATGAAAAACTGTTTTTT.

This clonotype has only a few counts. The chain combines TRBV6-4 with TRBJ1-5; the match to TRBD1 covers 8 bases. The ends lost 8 bases at V and 3 bases at J; junction bases unmatched: 9. This CDR3 has 15 amino acids. Germline CDR1 MRHNA, CDR2 SNTAGT. For the CDR3, the DNA is TGTGCCAGCGGAAGGGCAGGGGGCAACAATCAGCCCCAGCATTTT. It is translated as CASGRAGGNNQPQHF.

The chain carries TRBV5-1 and TRBJ2-4; TRBD1 aligns across 11 bases. This CDR3 is built from 16 residues. With V trimmed by 2 bases and J by 3 bases, 4 bases remained unmatched. The germline V gene encodes CDR1 SGHRS and CDR2 YFSETQ. The CDR3 DNA reads as TGCGCCAGCAGCTTCCCGGGACAGGGGGACAAAAACATTCAGTACTTC. Translated, it gives CASSFPGQGDKNIQYF.

This chain links TRBV7-9 with TRBJ2-2; the D gene is possibly TRBD1 (6 bases). The V end lost 5 bases, the J end lost 5 bases, and 12 bases lay between the germline ends. This CDR3 contains 14 residues. Germline loops: CDR1 SEHNR, CDR2 FQNEAQ (reference sequence). This CDR3 reads CASSARQETGELFF. The CDR3 DNA follows: TGTGCCAGCAGCGCCCGACAGGAGACCGGGGAGCTGTTTTTT.

This clonotype occurred many times. This sequence joins TRBV12-3 or TRBV12-4 and TRBJ2-3, with 13 bases lining up with TRBD2. After removal of 6 bases from V and 1 base from J, the junction contained 4 bases not matched to a gene. The CDR3 is made up of 16 amino acids. Here the CDR3 DNA reads TGTGCCAGCAGCCGCACTAGCGGGGGGGGCACAGATACGCAGTATTTT. Its translation is CASSRTSGGGTDTQYF.

This clonotype was found many times. The CDR3 coding sequence is TGTGCCAGCGCCAGGGGGGGCAATCAGCCCCAGCATTTT. Translating gives CASARGGNQPQHF. The chain joins TRBV12-3 or TRBV12-4 to TRBJ1-5; 7 bases map to TRBD1. V was clipped by 8 bases and J by 2 bases; unmatched bases: 3. The CDR3 contains 13 residues.

V and J are TRBV10-3 and TRBJ2-2; unclear D gene. The CDR3 is made up of 14 amino acids. Germline V CDR1 and CDR2: ENHRY, SYGVKD. V dropped 0 bases and J dropped 5 bases, with 7 bases sitting between them. The DNA for the CDR3 is TGTGCCATCAGTGAGTCGGCTAGTACCGGGGAGCTGTTTTTT. It specifies CAISESASTGELFF.

The genes are TRBV12-3 or TRBV12-4 and TRBJ1-5; D gene uncertain. Between the trimmed V and J ends, which lost 5 bases and 3 bases, there was a span of 14 bases. The CDR3 length is 15 residues. The CDR3 spells CASSVGLITNQPQHF. The CDR3, as DNA: TGTGCCAGCAGTGTCGGGTTGATTACCAATCAGCCCCAGCATTTT.

This clonotype was counted a few times. V gene TRBV5-6 combines with J gene TRBJ2-7; no reliable D call. The CDR3 totals 13 residues. Trimming took 2 bases from V and 2 from J, leaving 8 bases between them. Germline CDR1 is SGHDT and CDR2 is YYEEEE. The CDR3, as DNA: TGTGCCAGCAGCTTCATTTCGGCCTACGAGCAGTACTTC. This gives the protein CASSFISAYEQYF.

This clonotype was counted only a few times. The chain couples TRBV10-2 to TRBJ2-5; 7 bases agree with TRBD1. This CDR3 has 15 residues. Losses at the gene ends were 5 bases for V and 5 bases for J; bases not matched to a gene: 11. CDR1 and CDR2 from the germline V gene are WSHSY and SAAADI. CDR3 region: CASSTDRPRWETQYF. In DNA, the CDR3 is TGCGCCAGCAGTACGGACAGGCCACGGTGGGAGACCCAGTACTTC.

This clonotype was seen a few times. This chain joins TRBV7-8 and TRBJ2-1, with TRBD2 identical over 11 bases. The CDR3 runs 16 residues. Germline CDR1 and CDR2: SGHVS and FQNEAQ. Germline trimming cut 1 base from V and 9 bases from J; bases unmatched to any gene: 8. The CDR3 DNA reads TGTGCCAGCAGCTTAGTAACTAGCGGGGGTAGTGGTGAGCAGTTCTTC. Its protein product is CASSLVTSGGSGEQFF. Looking up the rest from reference TRBV7-8 and TRBJ2-1 gives the full variable domain: GAGVSQSPRYKVAKRGQDVALRCDPISGHVSLFWYQQALGQGPEFLTYFQNEAQLDKSGLPSDRFFAERPEGSVSTLKIQRTQQEDSAVYLCASSLVTSGGSGEQFFGPGTRLTVL.

This clonotype was detected only a few times. The chain combines TRBV29-1 with TRBJ1-4; 8 nucleotides agree with TRBD1. The CDR3 is 15 residues long. V gave up 4 bases and J gave up 5 bases; unmatched junction bases: 9. Germline V gives CDR1 SQVTM, CDR2 ANQGSEA. CDR3 bases: TGCAGCGTTGCACGGAGTGGGACAGGAAATGAAAAACTGTTTTTT. Amino acid sequence: CSVARSGTGNEKLFF. Full variable domain (missing parts from reference TRBV29-1 and TRBJ1-4): SAVISQKPSRDICQRGTSLTIQCQVDSQVTMMFWYRQQPGQSLTLIATANQGSEATYESGFVIDKFPISRPNLTFSTLTVSNMSPEDSSIYLCSVARSGTGNEKLFFGSGTQLSVL.

The chain combines TRBV5-6 with TRBJ2-7, with D unresolved. With 1 base removed from V and 7 bases from J, the gap between germline ends came to 9 bases. This CDR3 comprises 12 residues. CDR1 SGHDT and CDR2 YYEEEE come from the germline V gene. This CDR3 reads CASSLLEQEQYF. The CDR3 DNA reads TGTGCCAGCAGCTTGCTCGAACAGGAGCAGTACTTC.

The table lists this clonotype with many counts. The rearrangement joins TRBV5-1 to TRBJ2-7; D remains unclear. Germline CDR1 and CDR2: SGHRS and YFSETQ. The CDR3 sequence is 14 residues long. V lost 1 base and J 1 base, leaving 9 bases between the germline ends. CDR3 bases: TGCGCCAGCAGCTTGAACAGTCTTTCCTACGAGCAGTACTTC. It yields the protein CASSLNSLSYEQYF.

This clonotype was detected ten times or more. The CDR3 loop reads CASSVDGYGYTF. Here the CDR3 DNA reads TGTGCCAGCAGTGTGGACGGCTATGGCTACACCTTC. The chain couples TRBV12-3 or TRBV12-4 to TRBJ1-2; no clear D. V dropped 5 bases and J dropped 4 bases, with 8 bases sitting between them. CDR3 size: 12 residues.

The CDR3 spells CASSPRWGGEAFF. CDR3 in DNA: TGTGCCAGCAGCCCAAGGTGGGGAGGAGAAGCTTTCTTT. The chain carries TRBV7-9 and TRBJ1-1; no definite D call. Germline CDR1 is SEHNR and CDR2 is FQNEAQ (reference sequence). The length of the CDR3 is 13 residues. V was trimmed by 5 bases and J by 8 bases, leaving 15 bases between them.

The chain is built from TRBV20-1 and TRBJ2-7, with a weak D call TRBD2 (6 bases). V was cut by 5 bases and J by 11 bases, with 19 bases left in between. Germline CDR1 DFQATT, CDR2 SNEGSKA (reference sequence). This CDR3 contains 12 residues. The CDR3 loop is CSASSTGGNEYF. The DNA for the CDR3 is TGCAGTGCTTCCTCGACGGGCGGGAACGAGTACTTC.

The V and J genes are TRBV14 and TRBJ2-3; 8 nucleotides align to TRBD1. The trim removed 1 base at V and 6 bases at J, leaving 15 bases unmatched. Germline V lookup: CDR1 SGHDN, CDR2 FVKESK. This CDR3 spans 18 amino acids. CDR3 coding DNA: TGTGCCAGCAGCCAAGCGGGACAGGCTTCTACTGATCTGGATACGCAGTATTTT. This translates into CASSQAGQASTDLDTQYF.